This T cell receptor beta chain was sequenced for a study of cytomegalovirus exposure and HLA in healthy donors (dated by TCRdb to 2016 to 2017). In the study overall: An earlier analysis of about 560 of the donors reported 250 to 300 Gb of sequence data and around 110 million unique TCR beta sequences obtained from about 200 million T cells. The later analysis used no new phenotypic data to find candidate immune exposures, relying instead on TCR beta sequences and their occurrence across donors. On average, around 200,000 unique TCR beta nucleotide sequences were sequenced per donor among 300 to 500 genotyped donors of the cohort, with roughly 18% of those sequences being non-productive. To predict cytomegalovirus infection status, the study combined high-throughput TCR immunosequencing, statistical association of individual TCRs with disease status, and machine learning. Of the roughly 400 genotyped donors, about 84% fell in the genetic ancestry cluster associated with self-reported Caucasian donors. Donor age, sex, ethnicity and CMV serostatus were collected together with the repertoire data. Along with the approximately 700-subject first cohort, a separate validation cohort of around 120 different subjects was used. An earlier analysis of 587 of the donors used high-throughput TCR beta sequencing to judge whether each TCR beta V gene segment behaved as functional or pseudogenic. Every repertoire in the discovery cohort had been generated on one and the same sequencing platform. A few DR-DQ haplotypes were treated as single units for association and clustering because of strong linkage in the cohort. The T cell repertoires of 550 to 850 subjects were profiled by immunosequencing and related to cytomegalovirus serostatus. The aim of the study was to test whether cataloging public T cell receptors could identify signatures of past pathogen exposure. Typing coverage varied by locus: roughly 620-640 donors for A, B, C, DRB1 and DQB1; roughly 500 for DQA1; about 570 for DPA1; around 450 for DPB1. A later analysis re-analyzed previously published TCR beta repertoires from several hundred donors and added high-resolution HLA genotyping to study TCR occurrence patterns. Approximately 300 gigabases of sequencing data and around 88 million unique TCR sequences made up an early release that covered fewer than 650 HLA-typed donors. A later genetic analysis took genome-wide SNP genotypes for about 65% of the roughly 670 donors and used that subset as a discovery cohort. HLA typing included class I and class II loci at four-digit resolution.

Points on this clone: This receptor's antigen is unknown. The junction departs from germline at one end; a sequencing error may be responsible.

The germline V gene (reference sequence) specifies SSHAT as CDR1 and FNYEAQ as CDR2. Including cysteine and phenylalanine, the CDR3 has 14 amino acids. Here the CDR3 DNA is all that survives: 42 bases in frame from base 1. Broad study findings and their caveats: In a later analysis, TCR association rates were found to vary across HLA loci, with the most associated TCRs seen for DRB1 alleles and the fewest for HLA-C alleles. Some IMGT-functional V segments, including TRBV6-2 and TRBV6-3, could not be distinguished by the 87-base-pair reads and were therefore excluded. The classifier was reported to diagnose cytomegalovirus status with high specificity and sensitivity in both the original and validation cohorts. It was suggested by the authors that the approach could potentially be generalized to other disease states and immunological phenotypes. Sequencing depth was assumed to be roughly uniform across donors in the presence/absence analyses, though that assumption may not hold. A further reported finding was that TCR beta sequences accurately predicted the HLA-A and HLA-B alleles for most subjects in the first cohort. CMV serostatus was the only immune exposure information available for the cohort. In a later genetic analysis, fewer N-insertions in productive TCRs were reported among donors in an Asian-associated ancestry cluster than the roughly 700-donor mean. Because HLA typing was missing for some donors at each locus, association tests included only the typed subset. In a later analysis, most CMV-associated TCR beta chains were found to appear HLA-restricted, with HLA associations seemingly driven largely by CMV exposure. Most TCR sequences were observed very rarely across donors, whereas some public TCRs were present in many individuals. A later analysis associated about 17,000 TCR beta sequences with specific HLA alleles at a false discovery rate of 0.05. Strong co-occurrence of HLA alleles, especially DR and DQ, made assigning TCR associations to individual alleles difficult. In an earlier analysis of around 600 of the donors, most TCR beta V segments were observed in productive rearrangements about 87% or about 30% of the time, broadly matching IMGT annotations. In a later genetic analysis, a missense DCLRE1C variant was associated with V-gene and J-gene trimming of TCR beta chains, and the association was replicated in an independent cohort. According to a later analysis, parvovirus B19, influenza, CMV and Epstein-Barr virus appeared linked to several top co-occurrence clusters. A few of the identified cytomegalovirus-associated TCR beta chains were confirmed in vitro to be specific for cytomegalovirus antigens. Only TCR beta chains were sequenced in this cohort, and the absence of alpha or paired-chain data limited detectable features. Linkage disequilibrium might explain the correlated functional status among segregating V segments, but an unknown experimental factor could not be excluded. The sequencing pipeline was judged likely to have produced a cluster of highly shared sequence variants as a technical artifact. Because counts were too low, approximately 15 rarely observed V segments, including chromosome 9 orphons, were excluded from the earlier analysis of around 590 of the donors. A later analysis found that HLA-associated TCR beta chains were more clonally expanded and had lower generation probabilities than equally common non-associated chains. The study gave a list of roughly 150 TCR beta chains associated with cytomegalovirus.

The cohort was made up of 500 to 800 healthy bone marrow donors. At the time of sampling, every cohort member was nominally healthy, though immune exposures that went unrecorded were likely present. The donor was CMV seronegative and belonged to the group of over 350 seronegative cohort members. Every donor gave a peripheral blood sample, and the peripheral blood mononuclear cells from that sample were used for TCR beta sequencing. The Qiagen DNeasy Blood Extraction Kit was used to extract genomic DNA from the blood cell samples. Library construction relied on the immunoSEQ multiplex PCR assay. A mixture of 60 forward primers for TCR Vbeta segments and 13 reverse primers for TCR Jbeta segments was used in the multiplex PCR. The CDR3 region of rearranged TCR beta genes was amplified from genomic DNA with a multiplex PCR assay. On the Illumina HiSeq System, the amplified TCR beta libraries were sequenced as 87-base-pair reads. The authors processed their data as follows. A later analysis counted some 74 million unique TCR beta chains across the 550 to 700 repertoires, and around 12 million of these chains were shared by at least two donors. To remove PCR and sequencing errors, raw reads were error-corrected and collapsed into unique sequences using a nearest-neighbor algorithm that merged closely related sequences. Alignment of CDR3 sequences to IMGT reference sequences was used to assign V, D and J gene segments. Each retained sequence needed at least a six-nucleotide match to both a V gene segment and a J gene segment. A rearrangement was called productive if the CDR3 had no stop codons and remained in frame with V and J, and every other rearrangement was called non-productive. CDR3 was defined by IMGT convention, running from the second conserved V-encoded cysteine to the conserved J-encoded phenylalanine. The earlier analysis of about 590 of the donors excluded sequences that lacked an unambiguous match to a single V gene segment. In an earlier analysis of almost 600 of the donors, a V segment was called functional when productive rearrangements were above 56.7%, and segregating when the standard deviation between donors exceeded 5%. A statistical classification framework was built for diagnosing cytomegalovirus status from the catalog of TCR beta chain sequences. V and J gene assignment, in a later analysis, came from comparing TCR nucleotide sequences with IMGT/GENE-DB human TR gene sequences. Using the TCRdist pipeline, a later analysis assigned CDR3 sequences along with most-parsimonious VDJ recombination scenarios. A later analysis defined each TCR beta chain by its CDR3 amino acid sequence plus V-gene family, and excluded reads lacking a unique V-gene family. A later analysis removed 550 to 650 highly shared, low-generation-probability nucleotide sequences to deal with suspected cross-contamination and a sequencing artifact. In a later analysis, a clonal expansion index was calculated for each public chain from normalized within-repertoire ranks of inferred template counts. In a later analysis, generation probabilities were computed using a VDJ recombination model fitted to out-of-frame rearrangements, and the results were checked against IGoR. A later analysis scored TCR-TCR, TCR-HLA and TCR-CMV co-occurrence with hypergeometric tests, applying a repertoire-size bias correction to TCR pairs. In a later analysis, false discovery rates were estimated by permuting HLA or CMV assignments 20 times. A later analysis grouped co-occurring TCRs with DBSCAN, adding TCRdist sequence similarity when clustering within HLA-allele-positive subsets. Repertoires with fewer than 30,000 or more than 120,000 public chains were left out of co-occurrence clustering, as were a handful of repertoires with anomalous nucleotide sharing. TCRdb carries this immuneACCESS record with in-frame sequences only. Its versions omit some clonotypes, under half of them owing to an unresolved V gene in the studies checked, with the rest unexplained. The D gene and trimming were derived from the DNA, and the V and J assignments and clone size from that table. The table for this sample shows some 34,000 clones. In total, the top ten clones hold 3% to 4% of the sample.

The rearranged chain carries TRBV7-7 and TRBJ2-5; TRBD2 agrees with 7 junctional bases. Sequencing was performed on PBMCs. The receptor's source is a man in his forties or fifties in good health and CMV-seronegative. The bases read TGTGCTAGCAGCTTAGCTCAGGGAGGGGAGACCCAGTACTTC. Translated, it reads CASSLAQGGETQYF. Reference TRBV7-7 and TRBJ2-5 genes cover what lies past the CDR3, so the full variable domain is GAGVSQSPRYKVTKRGQDVTLRCDPISSHATLYWYQQALGQGPEFLTYFNYEAQPDKSGLPSDRFSAERPEGSISTLTIQRTEQRDSAMYRCASSLAQGGETQYFGPGTRLLVL.